This record concerns one T cell receptor beta chain sequence. This CDR3 region has 15 residues. The germline CDR1 and CDR2 sequences are LGHDT and YNNKEL (reference sequence). Trimming shortened V by 2 bases and J by 4 bases, and 14 bases separated the two germline ends. Assay: immunoSEQ multiplex PCR; the TCRdb copy retains only in-frame clones and omits some. Here the sample spans around 150,000 clones, around 91% being singletons. The source of the sample is a study of T cell responses to AZD1222 COVID-19 vaccine. This sample comprised peripheral blood, obtained 28 days after the second AZD1222 dose. This chain joins TRBV3-1 (or the pseudogene TRBV3-2) and TRBJ1-2; perhaps TRBD1 as D (5 bases). The clonotype was recovered from an adult who received the AZD1222 COVID-19 vaccine. The CDR3 nucleotides are TGTGCCAGCAGCCAATCTACGGGGGACGGCTATGGCTACACCTTC. This codes for CASSQSTGDGYGYTF.